These 3 T cell receptor beta chains came from one sample sequenced in a study of beta chain features in type 1 diabetes. The authors reverse transcribed all of the isolated RNA, so sequencing captured expressed TCRB transcripts. TCRdb's copy holds only in-frame clones and misses some; the assay was immunoSEQ multiplex PCR. The sample has hundreds of thousands of clones, 10% to 15% seen once. Sample: naive CD4+ T cells from blood. The source of these receptors is a man between 18 and 35 years old in good health.

This clone was seen a handful of times. The chain links TRBV7-9 to TRBJ2-3, with 8 bases aligning to TRBD1. From germline, CDR1 is SEHNR and CDR2 FQNEAQ (reference sequence). This CDR3 spans 15 amino acids. J lost 0 bases, V lost 5 bases, and 4 bases had no gene match. The CDR3 coding sequence is TGTGCCAGCAGCCAGGGGGCGCCTAGCACAGATACGCAGTATTTT. Its translation is CASSQGAPSTDTQYF.

This clone was observed a few times. The chain has TRBV29-1 and TRBJ1-1; 9 bases fit TRBD1. Trimming removed 6 bases from V and 7 bases from J; junction bases left unmatched: 9. The germline V gene has CDR1 SQVTM and CDR2 ANQGSEA. The length of the CDR3 is 13 residues. CDR3 in DNA: TGCAGCGTGAACACAGGGGGCGGCGGTGAAGCTTTCTTT. Translating gives CSVNTGGGGEAFF.

This clone was seen a handful of times. This chain links TRBV10-3 with TRBJ1-4; no clear D. The V end was cut by 2 bases, the J end by 4 bases, with 20 bases between. The germline gives CDR1 ENHRY, CDR2 SYGVKD. The CDR3 runs to 18 residues. In nucleotides, the CDR3 is TGTGCCATCAGTGAGAGCCCTATAATGGGCTACGGTAATGAAAAACTGTTTTTT. It is translated as CAISESPIMGYGNEKLFF.